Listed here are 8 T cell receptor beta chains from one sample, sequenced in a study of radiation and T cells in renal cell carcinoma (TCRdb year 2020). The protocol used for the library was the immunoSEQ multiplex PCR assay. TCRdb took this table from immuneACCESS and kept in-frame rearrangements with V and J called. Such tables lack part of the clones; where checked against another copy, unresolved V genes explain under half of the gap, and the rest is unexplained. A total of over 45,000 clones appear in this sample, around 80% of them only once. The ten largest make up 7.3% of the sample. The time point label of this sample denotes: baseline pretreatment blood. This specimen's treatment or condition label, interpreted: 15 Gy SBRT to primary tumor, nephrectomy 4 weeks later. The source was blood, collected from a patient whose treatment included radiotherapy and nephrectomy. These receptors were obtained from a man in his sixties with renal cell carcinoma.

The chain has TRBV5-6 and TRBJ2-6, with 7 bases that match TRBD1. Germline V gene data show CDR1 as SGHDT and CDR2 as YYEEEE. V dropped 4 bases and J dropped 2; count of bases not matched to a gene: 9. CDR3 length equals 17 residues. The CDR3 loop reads CASSPVPGTAGANVLTF. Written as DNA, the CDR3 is TGTGCCAGCAGCCCTGTGCCCGGGACAGCTGGGGCCAACGTCCTGACTTTC.

This CDR3 reads CASSQTGQGWVQETQYF. CDR3 DNA: TGTGCCAGCAGCCAAACAGGACAGGGCTGGGTCCAAGAGACCCAGTACTTC. The V gene is TRBV14, the J gene TRBJ2-5, with 8 bases that match TRBD1. The J segment lost 1 base and the V segment lost 2 bases, leaving 9 bases of the junction unmatched. The CDR3 spans 17 residues. Germline V lookup: CDR1 SGHDN, CDR2 FVKESK.

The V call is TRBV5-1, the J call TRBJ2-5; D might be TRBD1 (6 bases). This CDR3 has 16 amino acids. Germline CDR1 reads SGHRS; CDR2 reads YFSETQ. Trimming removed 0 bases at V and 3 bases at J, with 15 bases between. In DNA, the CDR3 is TGCGCCAGCAGCTTGGACGGCAGGGGTTTCGAAGAGACCCAGTACTTC. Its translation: CASSLDGRGFEETQYF.

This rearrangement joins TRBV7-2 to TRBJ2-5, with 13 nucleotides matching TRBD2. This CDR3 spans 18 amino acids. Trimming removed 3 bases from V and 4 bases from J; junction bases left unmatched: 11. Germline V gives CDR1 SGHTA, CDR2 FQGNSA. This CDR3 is CASSFTSGGATLRETQYF. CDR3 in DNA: TGTGCCAGCAGCTTCACTAGCGGGGGGGCAACGTTGAGAGAGACCCAGTACTTC.

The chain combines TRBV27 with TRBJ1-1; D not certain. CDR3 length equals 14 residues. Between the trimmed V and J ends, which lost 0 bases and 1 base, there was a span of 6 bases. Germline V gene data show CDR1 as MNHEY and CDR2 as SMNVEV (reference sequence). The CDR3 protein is CASSLSFTNTEAFF. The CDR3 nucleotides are TGTGCCAGCAGTTTATCTTTTACGAACACTGAAGCTTTCTTT.

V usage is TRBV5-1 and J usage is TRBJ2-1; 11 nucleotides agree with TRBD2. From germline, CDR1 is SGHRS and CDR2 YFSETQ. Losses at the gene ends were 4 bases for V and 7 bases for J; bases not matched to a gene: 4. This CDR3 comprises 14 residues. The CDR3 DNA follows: TGCGCCAGCAGCCCGGGACTAGCGGCGAATGAGCAGTTCTTC. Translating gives CASSPGLAANEQFF.

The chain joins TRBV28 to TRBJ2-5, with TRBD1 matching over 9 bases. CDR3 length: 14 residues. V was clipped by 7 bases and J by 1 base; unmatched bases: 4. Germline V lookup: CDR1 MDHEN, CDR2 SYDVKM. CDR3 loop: CASTGTGTQETQYF. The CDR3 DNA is TGTGCCAGCACCGGGACAGGGACCCAAGAGACCCAGTACTTC.

CDR3 region: CASSPTSGQYEQYV. The CDR3 nucleotides read TGCGCCAGCAGCCCGACTAGCGGGCAGTACGAGCAGTACGTC. This chain uses TRBV5-1 with TRBJ2-7, with 10 bases fitting TRBD2. V was pared by 4 bases and J by 4 bases, with 5 bases of the junction left unmatched. Germline V gene sequence: CDR1 SGHRS, CDR2 YFSETQ. This CDR3 is 14 amino acids long.